The entry below describes one TCR beta chain. What it binds is not known. The data were obtained in a study of cytomegalovirus exposure and HLA in healthy donors. This CDR3 region has 15 residues. V shed 4 bases, J shed 7 bases, and the junction held 11 bases outside the gene matches. Germline lookup yields CDR1 SGHDN and CDR2 FVKESK. Findings and limits, study-wide: Among TCR sequences, most were rare, though some public TCRs appeared in many donors.

PCR primers comprised 60 Vbeta and 13 Jbeta primers. Sequenced by immunoSEQ multiplex PCR; TCRdb stores in-frame clones only, minus some. The sample holds 85,000 to 100,000 clones, around 64% seen once. This sequence was found in a man aged 60 to 75 in good health and CMV-seronegative. The chain recombines TRBV14 with TRBJ1-2; TRBD1 agrees at 8 bases. The sample was PBMCs. The CDR3 bases are TGTGCCAGCAGCCGAGTAAGAGGACAGGGTGCTGGCTACACCTTC. Translating it yields CASSRVRGQGAGYTF.